The present T cell receptor beta chain was sequenced within a study of cytomegalovirus exposure and HLA in healthy donors. TCRdb's table, derived via immunoSEQ multiplex PCR, lists solely in-frame clones and lacks some. This sample has 220,000 or so clones, with 87% found just once. General study points: Whilst most TCR sequences proved rare, a subset of public TCRs occurred across many donors. According to a subsequent analysis, TCR clusters from the first cohort were inclined to appear together in the roughly 130 validation repertoires.

About this clone itself: Antigen specificity is unknown.

V lost 5 bases, J lost 2 bases, and 8 bases stayed unmatched. The germline gives CDR1 MNHEY, CDR2 SMNVEV (reference sequence). This CDR3 region has 17 residues. The receptor was derived from a woman younger than 30 in good health and CMV-seropositive. This rearrangement joins TRBV27 to TRBJ2-5, with 13 bases that match TRBD2. The sample was PBMCs. The CDR3 DNA reads TGTGCCAGCAGTCCCCGCCGGACTAGCGGGGGTCAAGAGACCCAGTACTTC. This translates into CASSPRRTSGGQETQYF.